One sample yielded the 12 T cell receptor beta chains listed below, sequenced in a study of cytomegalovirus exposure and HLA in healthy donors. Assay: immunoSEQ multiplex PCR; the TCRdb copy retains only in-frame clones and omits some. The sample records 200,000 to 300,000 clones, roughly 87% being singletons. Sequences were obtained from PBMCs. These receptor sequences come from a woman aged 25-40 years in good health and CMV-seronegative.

Here the CDR3 reads CASSDLAGVEQFF. The CDR3 DNA is TGTGCCAGTAGTGATCTAGCGGGAGTTGAGCAGTTCTTC. V is TRBV19 and J is TRBJ2-1; 10 bases map to TRBD2. V was pared by 5 bases and J by 9 bases, with 4 bases of the junction left unmatched. Looked up from germline, CDR1 is LNHDA and CDR2 is SQIVND (reference sequence). CDR3 length: 13 residues.

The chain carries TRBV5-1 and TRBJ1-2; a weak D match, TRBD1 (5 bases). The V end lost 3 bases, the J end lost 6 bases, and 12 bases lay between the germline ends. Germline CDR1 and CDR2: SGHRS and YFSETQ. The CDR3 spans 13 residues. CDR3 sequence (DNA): TGCGCCAGCAGCTCCCCGGGGGTGGATGGCTACACCTTC. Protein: CASSSPGVDGYTF.

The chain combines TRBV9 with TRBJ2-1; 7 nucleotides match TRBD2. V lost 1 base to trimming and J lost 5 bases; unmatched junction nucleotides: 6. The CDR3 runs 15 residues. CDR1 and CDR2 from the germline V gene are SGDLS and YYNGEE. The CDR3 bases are TGTGCCAGCAGCGTAAGCAGCGGGAATAACAATGAGCAGTTCTTC. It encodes CASSVSSGNNNEQFF.

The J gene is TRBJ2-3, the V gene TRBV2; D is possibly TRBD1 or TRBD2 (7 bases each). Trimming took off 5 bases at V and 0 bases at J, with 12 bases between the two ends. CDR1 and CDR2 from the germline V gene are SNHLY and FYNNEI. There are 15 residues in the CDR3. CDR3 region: CASSTRGGSTDTQYF. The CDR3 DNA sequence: TGTGCCAGCAGTACCAGGGGGGGAAGCACAGATACGCAGTATTTT. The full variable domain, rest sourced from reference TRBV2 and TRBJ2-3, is EPEVTQTPSHQVTQMGQEVILRCVPISNHLYFYWYRQILGQKVEFLVSFYNNEISEKSEIFDDQFSVERPDGSNFTLKIRSTKLEDSAMYFCASSTRGGSTDTQYFGPGTRLTVL.

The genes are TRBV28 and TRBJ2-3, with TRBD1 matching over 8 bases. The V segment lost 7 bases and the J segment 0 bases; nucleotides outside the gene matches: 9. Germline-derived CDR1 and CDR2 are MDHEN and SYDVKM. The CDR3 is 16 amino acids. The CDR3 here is CASIPIGTGSTDTQYF. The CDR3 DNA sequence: TGTGCCAGCATCCCCATCGGGACAGGAAGCACAGATACGCAGTATTTT.

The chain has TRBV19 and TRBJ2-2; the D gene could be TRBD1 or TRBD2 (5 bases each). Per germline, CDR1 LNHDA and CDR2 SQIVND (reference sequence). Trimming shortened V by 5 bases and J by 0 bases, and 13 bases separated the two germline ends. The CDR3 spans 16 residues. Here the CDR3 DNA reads TGTGCCAGTAGTCCGCGGGCAGGGCCGAACACCGGGGAGCTGTTTTTT. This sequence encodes CASSPRAGPNTGELFF.

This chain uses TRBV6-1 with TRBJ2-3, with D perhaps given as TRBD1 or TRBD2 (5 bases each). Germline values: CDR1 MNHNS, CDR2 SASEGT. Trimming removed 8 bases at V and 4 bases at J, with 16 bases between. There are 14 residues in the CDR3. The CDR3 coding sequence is TGTGCCAGCCTCCGAGGGGTCCCCCCAGATACGCAGTATTTT. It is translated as CASLRGVPPDTQYF.

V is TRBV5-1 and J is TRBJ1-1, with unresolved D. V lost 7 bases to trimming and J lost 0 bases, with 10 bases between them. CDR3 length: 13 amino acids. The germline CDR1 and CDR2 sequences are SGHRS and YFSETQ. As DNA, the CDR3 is TGCGCCAGCTCGGCGTCCATGAACACTGAAGCTTTCTTT. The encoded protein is CASSASMNTEAFF.

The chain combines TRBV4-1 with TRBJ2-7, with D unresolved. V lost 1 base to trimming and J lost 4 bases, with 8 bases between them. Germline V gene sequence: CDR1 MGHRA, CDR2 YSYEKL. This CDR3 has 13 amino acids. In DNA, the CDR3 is TGCGCCAGCAGCCAAGGATCATTGTACGAGCAGTACTTC. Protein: CASSQGSLYEQYF.

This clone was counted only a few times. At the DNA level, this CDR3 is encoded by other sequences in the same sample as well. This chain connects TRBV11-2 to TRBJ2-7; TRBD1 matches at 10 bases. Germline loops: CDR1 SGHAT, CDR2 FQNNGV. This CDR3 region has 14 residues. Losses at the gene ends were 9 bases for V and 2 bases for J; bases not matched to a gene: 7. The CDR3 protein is CASSLGQGTYEQYF. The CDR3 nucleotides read TGTGCCAGTTCCCTGGGACAGGGGACCTACGAGCAGTACTTC.

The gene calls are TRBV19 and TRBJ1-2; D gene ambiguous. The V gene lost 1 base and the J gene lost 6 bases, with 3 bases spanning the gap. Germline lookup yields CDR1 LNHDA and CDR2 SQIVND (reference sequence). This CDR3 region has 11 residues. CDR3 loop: CASSIGNGYTF. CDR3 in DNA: TGTGCCAGTAGTATAGGGAATGGCTACACCTTC.

CDR3 coding DNA: TGTGCCAGCAGTGGGCAGAACAATGAGCAGTTCTTC. Encoded protein: CASSGQNNEQFF. This chain links TRBV27 with TRBJ2-1; D call uncertain. Germline V gene sequence: CDR1 MNHEY, CDR2 SMNVEV (reference sequence). CDR3 length: 12 residues. V lost 5 bases and J lost 5, with 7 bases in between.